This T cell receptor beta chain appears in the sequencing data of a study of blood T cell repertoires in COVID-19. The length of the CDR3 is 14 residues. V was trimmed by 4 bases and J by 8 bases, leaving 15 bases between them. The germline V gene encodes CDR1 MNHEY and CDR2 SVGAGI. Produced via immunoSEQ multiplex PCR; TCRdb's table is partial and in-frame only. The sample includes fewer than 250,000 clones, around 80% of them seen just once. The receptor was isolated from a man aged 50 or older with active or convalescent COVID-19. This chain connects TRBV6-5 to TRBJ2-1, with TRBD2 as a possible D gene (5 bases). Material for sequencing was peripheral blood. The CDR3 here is CASSSSGGTHEQFF. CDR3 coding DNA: TGTGCCAGCAGTTCCAGCGGAGGTACCCATGAGCAGTTCTTC.